One and the same sample provided the 8 T cell receptor beta chains below, sequenced in a study of blood T cell repertoires in COVID-19. Libraries were prepared by immunoSEQ multiplex PCR; TCRdb keeps only in-frame clonotypes and omits some of them. The table records about 140,000 clones, 84% of them present only once. Sequencing used peripheral blood. Receptor source: a young man with COVID-19, enrolled during active disease.

This chain uses TRBV6-1 with TRBJ2-7; 7 bases are shared with TRBD2. Germline values: CDR1 MNHNS, CDR2 SASEGT. This CDR3 spans 16 amino acids. V was clipped by 2 bases and J by 5 bases; unmatched bases: 12. The CDR3 sequence is CASSEWGAGLTHEQYF. CDR3 nucleotides: TGTGCCAGCAGTGAATGGGGAGCGGGACTAACCCACGAGCAGTACTTC.

V usage is TRBV30 and J usage is TRBJ2-5, with D possibly matching TRBD2 (6 bases). Trimming shortened V by 3 bases and J by 4 bases, and 12 bases separated the two germline ends. Germline V gives CDR1 GTSNPN, CDR2 SVGIG (reference sequence). This CDR3 spans 13 amino acids. CDR3 protein: CAWRLAGGETQYF. The CDR3 region has the DNA TGTGCCTGGAGATTGGCCGGGGGAGAGACCCAGTACTTC.

This clone was picked up many times. The sample contains more than one DNA sequence encoding this CDR3. The rearrangement links TRBV28 to TRBJ2-2, with 7 bases fitting TRBD1. This CDR3 is 14 amino acids long. Looked up from germline, CDR1 is MDHEN and CDR2 is SYDVKM. The J segment lost 3 bases and the V segment lost 6 bases, leaving 4 bases of the junction unmatched. The CDR3, as DNA: TGTGCCAGCAGCACCGACAGGGACACCGGGGAGCTGTTTTTT. Translating gives CASSTDRDTGELFF.

The chain carries TRBV3-1 (or the pseudogene TRBV3-2) and TRBJ1-1; 9 nucleotides align to TRBD1. V lost 2 bases and J lost 5; bases outside the gene matches: 6. The CDR3 is made up of 15 amino acids. Germline V gene data show CDR1 as LGHDT and CDR2 as YNNKEL (reference sequence). CDR3 amino acids: CASSQIGQGNTEAFF. DNA for the CDR3: TGTGCCAGCAGCCAAATCGGACAGGGGAATACTGAAGCTTTCTTT.

The rearrangement uses TRBV5-8 and TRBJ1-3, with D maybe TRBD1 (6 bases). Trimming pared 2 bases from V and 0 bases from J, leaving 15 bases between. CDR3 length equals 17 residues. Germline V gene data show CDR1 as SGHTS and CDR2 as YDEGEE. The DNA for the CDR3 is TGTGCCAGCAGCTTTTACAGGGCTTTTAGCTCTGGAAACACCATATATTTT. Translated: CASSFYRAFSSGNTIYF.

This clone was seen once. The genes are TRBV7-8 and TRBJ2-1; no clear D gene. Germline lookup yields CDR1 SGHVS and CDR2 FQNEAQ. V lost 2 bases, J lost 4 bases, and 6 bases lay in between. The CDR3 sequence is 13 residues long. CDR3 in DNA: TGTGCCAGCAGCTTATCACTATACAATGAGCAGTTCTTC. Translating it yields CASSLSLYNEQFF.

The chain uses TRBV6-1 and TRBJ2-7; D may be TRBD2 (6 bases). Trimming pared 3 bases from V and 3 bases from J, leaving 15 bases between. Germline-derived CDR1 and CDR2 are MNHNS and SASEGT. The CDR3 has 15 residues. This chain's CDR3 is CASSDPGVWVYEQYF. In DNA, the CDR3 is TGTGCCAGCAGTGACCCGGGAGTGTGGGTCTACGAGCAGTACTTC.

This chain joins TRBV9 and TRBJ2-3; D unresolved. Trimming shortened V by 0 bases and J by 4 bases, and 12 bases separated the two germline ends. Germline CDR1 reads SGDLS; CDR2 reads YYNGEE. The CDR3 runs to 15 residues. The CDR3 DNA is TGTGCCAGCAGCGTAGGCGGCCCGACGGCAGATACGCAGTATTTT. It encodes CASSVGGPTADTQYF.